This is a list of T cell receptor beta chains from one sample in a study of regulatory T cells in long-lasting Graves disease. Each CDR3 protein is one row after TCRdb ran MiXCR on the multiplex PCR reads. Here the sample spans around 400,000 distinct CDR3 sequences, approximately 16% being singletons. This sample also belongs to another study, concerning T cells in Graves' hyperthyroidism and ophthalmopathy.

The sequenced sample was peripheral blood mononuclear cells (PBMCs), obtained at new diagnosis, from a patient treated with antithyroid drugs. The receptors were sampled from a woman aged 40 to 49 with Graves disease. Each CDR3 is given with its conserved first and last residue. The D gene is left open where the match is weak. The size of a clone is reported for some rows only, either as once, few or many, or as a class for expanded clones.

d_call,clone_size,j_call,v_call,cdr3_nt,cdr3_aa
TRBD1,few,TRBJ2-4,TRBV6-2/TRBV6-3,TGTGCCAGCAGTTACTCACTAGACAGGGATTCGAAGAGTGACATTCAGTACTTC,CASSYSLDRDSKSDIQYF
TRBD2,many,TRBJ2-7,TRBV2,TGTGCCAGCAGTGACGAGGCTAGTCCGGGACTAGCGGGACTAAACTCCTACGAGCAGTACTTC,CASSDEASPGLAGLNSYEQYF
-,many,TRBJ2-7,TRBV12-3/TRBV12-4,TGTGCCAGCAGTTTGGTCCCCACCTACCGTATGGATCGCCAGTACTTC,CASSLVPTYRMDRQYF
TRBD1,-,TRBJ2-4,TRBV2,TGTGCCAGCAGTGAAGGAACAGGGGCAGGCAAAAACATTCAGTACTTC,CASSEGTGAGKNIQYF
-,few,TRBJ2-3,TRBV28,TGTGCCAGCAGTCCCACTGGACGGGGTACCACAGATACGCAGTATTTT,CASSPTGRGTTDTQYF
TRBD2,many,TRBJ2-2,TRBV6-1,TGTGCCAGCAGGACTAGCGGGAGGTACACCGGGGAGCTGTTTTTT,CASRTSGRYTGELFF
TRBD1,few,TRBJ1-3,TRBV12-3/TRBV12-4,TGTGCCAGCAGAAGGACAGGGGAGAACACCATATATTTT,CASRRTGENTIYF
-,few,TRBJ2-3,TRBV12-3/TRBV12-4,TGTGCCAGCACCGGGGGGACAGAACACACAGATACGCAGTATTTT,CASTGGTEHTDTQYF
-,-,TRBJ1-4,TRBV20-1,TGCAGTGCTAACTCCGGGGCGGGTCAGGAAAAACTGTTTTTT,CSANSGAGQEKLFF
-,-,TRBJ2-7,TRBV5-4,TGTGCCAGCAGCCGTGGCGTAGGGGCTGAAAACTACGAGCAGTACTTC,CASSRGVGAENYEQYF
TRBD2,many,TRBJ2-7,TRBV27,TGTGCCAGCAGTTATTCAGGGTCGACTAGCGGAGGGCCCAACGAGCAGTACTTC,CASSYSGSTSGGPNEQYF
-,many,TRBJ2-2,TRBV30,TGTGCCACCGCCTGGAACACCGGGGAGCTGTTTTTT,CATAWNTGELFF
TRBD2,many,TRBJ2-3,TRBV28,TGTGCCAGCAGACCTCTAGCGGGAGTAGTTGGCACAGATACGCAGTATTTT,CASRPLAGVVGTDTQYF
-,few,TRBJ1-5,TRBV30,TGTGCCTGGAGTACCTTGGGGGGAGGCAATCAGCCCCAGCATTTT,CAWSTLGGGNQPQHF
TRBD2,many,TRBJ2-1,TRBV12-3/TRBV12-4,TGTGCCAGCAGTGTCCTATTAGCGGGAGCGAATGAGCAGTTCTTC,CASSVLLAGANEQFF
-,many,TRBJ2-7,TRBV5-1,TGCGCCAGCAGCTTGGAGGCGATCACCTCCTACGAGCAGTACTTC,CASSLEAITSYEQYF
-,many,TRBJ2-5,TRBV2,TGTGCCAGCAGCAAGCAGTCCCAAGAGACCCAGTACTTC,CASSKQSQETQYF
-,few,TRBJ1-1,TRBV28,TGTGCCACTCAGTCAACCTCGGGGGGCATAAACACTGAAACTTTCTTT,CATQSTSGGINTETFF
-,many,TRBJ2-1,TRBV7-2,TGTGCCAGCAGCCCCCAGTGGGAAAAATACAATGAGCAGTTCTTC,CASSPQWEKYNEQFF
-,many,TRBJ2-1,TRBV11-3,TGTGCCAGCAGAAACAGGTCCAGTGGTAGTGAGCAGTTCTTC,CASRNRSSGSEQFF
TRBD2,many,TRBJ2-2,TRBV12-5,TGTGCTAGTGGTTTGGGACTAGCAGTAAACACCGGGGAGCTGTTTTTT,CASGLGLAVNTGELFF
TRBD2,-,TRBJ2-2,TRBV27,TGTGCCAGCAGTTTAGTGGCAGCGGGGCTGAACACCGGGGAGCTGTTTTTT,CASSLVAAGLNTGELFF